This record covers a single TCR beta chain. V shed 4 bases, J shed 1 base, and the junction held 5 bases outside the gene matches. The CDR3 loop spans 15 amino acids. CDR1 and CDR2 from the germline V gene are SGHNT and YYREEE (reference sequence). The table came from immunoSEQ multiplex PCR; TCRdb's copy has only in-frame clones and leaves some out. The sample has 20,000 or so clones, about 81% seen once. This entry comes from a study of somatic mutations in cytotoxic T cells in rheumatoid arthritis. Overall study context: The researchers flow-sorted some T-cell populations stained with V beta antibodies and got nearly 100% purity, and these included V beta1+ cells sequenced for TCRB.

This sequence originates from an adult with rheumatoid arthritis. V gene TRBV5-4 combines with J gene TRBJ1-1; 9 bases line up with TRBD1. Specimen: CD8+ T cells sorted from blood. CDR3 region: CASSALTGGNTEAFF. As DNA, the CDR3 is TGTGCCAGCAGCGCACTGACAGGGGGGAACACTGAAGCTTTCTTT.